This T cell receptor beta chain appears in the sequencing data of a study of T cell repertoires in cytomegalovirus infection. Study findings and constraints: The study found HLA-C-restricted CMV-specific TCR beta clonotypes dominating the ex vivo response.

The CDR3 has 19 amino acids. The germline CDR1 and CDR2 sequences are SGHTA and FQGTGA. The J segment lost 0 bases and the V segment lost 3 bases, leaving 12 bases of the junction unmatched. TCRdb reanalysed the reads using MiXCR and keeps one entry per CDR3 protein. The profile covers 50,000 to 55,000 distinct CDR3 sequences, with around 18% appearing a single time and approximately 26% taken by the ten largest. For this clonotype: Its matching antigen is unknown.

J is TRBJ2-3 and V is TRBV7-3; TRBD2 matches 10 bases. Sequences were derived from CD8+ T cells from cultured PBMCs, sampled from culture after CMV antigen stimulation. This TCR came from a human donor in good health (CMV status not recorded). Some clones in this sample may be carry-over from other donors' samples. CDR3 loop: CASSLAPQLLAGSTDTQYF. As DNA, the CDR3 is TGTGCCAGCAGCTTGGCGCCCCAGCTACTAGCGGGGAGCACAGATACGCAGTATTTT.